These 21 T cell receptor beta chains share one sample of origin, sequenced in a study of blood T cell repertoires in COVID-19. Using immunoSEQ multiplex PCR, the repertoire was profiled, and TCRdb retains in-frame clones only, with some absent. The sample lists about 290,000 clones, just under 85% occurring once. Sequencing input: peripheral blood. The source is a woman aged 50 to 60 with active or convalescent COVID-19.

The chain recombines TRBV3-1 (or the pseudogene TRBV3-2) with TRBJ2-7, with TRBD2 matching over 12 bases. Germline loops: CDR1 LGHDT, CDR2 YNNKEL (reference sequence). V shed 2 bases and J 3 bases; nucleotides not matched to a gene: 8. The CDR3 consists of 17 residues. The CDR3 protein is CASSQYRGLAGSYEQYF. Written as DNA, the CDR3 is TGTGCCAGCAGCCAATACAGGGGACTAGCGGGTAGCTACGAGCAGTACTTC.

V gene TRBV3-1 (or the pseudogene TRBV3-2) combines with J gene TRBJ2-7; D gene ambiguous. Per the germline V gene, CDR1 is LGHDT and CDR2 is YNNKEL (reference sequence). V lost 0 bases and J 2 bases, leaving 8 bases between the germline ends. This CDR3 has 14 residues. CDR3 protein: CASSQDSATYEQYF. The CDR3 DNA sequence: TGTGCCAGCAGCCAAGACAGCGCAACCTACGAGCAGTACTTC.

The chain joins TRBV2 to TRBJ1-6; 9 positions agree with TRBD1. The germline V gene has CDR1 SNHLY and CDR2 FYNNEI. Trimming at V came to 6 bases and at J to 5 bases, leaving 5 bases not matched to a gene. The CDR3 extends over 15 amino acids. The CDR3 DNA reads as TGTGCCAGCAGGCCGGGACAGGGCAATAATTCACCCCTCCACTTT. This gives the protein CASRPGQGNNSPLHF.

The chain couples TRBV27 to TRBJ1-1; D is unclear. Germline CDR1 reads MNHEY; CDR2 reads SMNVEV (reference sequence). Trimming removed 0 bases from V and 5 bases from J, with 19 bases in between. CDR3 length: 17 residues. This CDR3 is CASSLSTSDGRWTEAFF. CDR3 DNA: TGTGCCAGCAGTTTATCGACGTCGGATGGGAGGTGGACTGAAGCTTTCTTT.

This sequence joins TRBV5-4 and TRBJ2-7, with 15 positions matching TRBD2. J gave up 2 bases and V 3 bases, and 6 bases lay outside the gene matches. This CDR3 has 17 amino acids. Germline lookup yields CDR1 SGHNT and CDR2 YYREEE (reference sequence). The CDR3 DNA sequence: TGTGCCAGCAGCTCCGGACTAGCGGGAGGGCCCCCCTACGAGCAGTACTTC. Protein product: CASSSGLAGGPPYEQYF.

V is TRBV4-1 and J is TRBJ1-1; TRBD1 agrees at 9 bases. The CDR3 loop spans 15 amino acids. Germline-derived CDR1 and CDR2 are MGHRA and YSYEKL. The junction had 5 bases not matched to a gene; V was cut back by 4 bases and J by 2 bases. As DNA, the CDR3 is TGCGCCAGCAGCCGCCTGACAGGGGGAAACACTGAAGCTTTCTTT. This translates into CASSRLTGGNTEAFF.

The chain is built from TRBV19 and TRBJ2-2, with 9 positions matching TRBD1. The CDR3 consists of 17 residues. Germline values: CDR1 LNHDA, CDR2 SQIVND (reference sequence). Trimming took 3 bases from V and 0 from J; bases not matched to a gene: 5. The CDR3 region is CASSIRGQGSNTGELFF. Here the CDR3 DNA reads TGTGCCAGTAGTATTAGGGGACAGGGATCGAACACCGGGGAGCTGTTTTTT.

This clone was seen a single time. CDR3 sequence: CASSIRTGGTDTQYF. CDR3 in DNA: TGTGCCAGCAGTATCCGGACAGGGGGCACAGATACGCAGTATTTT. The chain is built from TRBV28 and TRBJ2-3; TRBD1 agrees at 9 bases. CDR3 size: 15 residues. CDR1 and CDR2 (germline): MDHEN, SYDVKM. Trimming removed 5 bases from V and 1 base from J; junction bases left unmatched: 4.

V usage is TRBV2 and J usage is TRBJ1-2; D call uncertain. This CDR3 has 15 amino acids. Looked up from germline, CDR1 is SNHLY and CDR2 is FYNNEI. V was cut by 3 bases and J by 13 bases, with 24 bases left in between. As DNA, the CDR3 is TGTGCCAGCAGTGAGCCAAGTGTGAGCGGGCTCACGGGCACCTTC. Translation: CASSEPSVSGLTGTF.

This clone was seen a single time. The V gene is TRBV5-6, the J gene TRBJ2-3; 9 bases match TRBD1. Germline V gene sequence: CDR1 SGHDT, CDR2 YYEEEE. V lost 0 bases to trimming and J lost 1 base; unmatched junction nucleotides: 0. The CDR3 has 15 residues. CDR3 sequence: CASSLGTGGTDTQYF. The CDR3 coding sequence is TGTGCCAGCAGCTTGGGGACAGGGGGCACAGATACGCAGTATTTT.

The J gene is TRBJ2-5, the V gene TRBV18, with a weak D call TRBD1 (6 bases). The CDR3 has 15 residues. V was pared by 0 bases and J by 2 bases, with 10 bases between. Germline V CDR1 and CDR2: KGHSH, LQKENI. The CDR3 DNA reads TGTGCCAGCTCACCACCAACTAGGGGGCAAGAGACCCAGTACTTC. Its protein product is CASSPPTRGQETQYF. Variable domain in full (rest from reference TRBV18 and TRBJ2-5): NAGVMQNPRHLVRRRGQEARLRCSPMKGHSHVYWYRQLPEEGLKFMVYLQKENIIDESGMPKERFSAEFPKEGPSILRIQQVVRGDSAAYFCASSPPTRGQETQYFGPGTRLLVL.

The V gene is TRBV5-6, the J gene TRBJ2-1; possibly TRBD2 for D (5 bases). Trimming left V 4 bases short and J 9 bases short, with 11 bases between. This CDR3 comprises 12 residues. Germline CDR1 SGHDT, CDR2 YYEEEE. The CDR3 coding sequence is TGTGCCAGCAGCCTAACTAGGATTGAGCAGTTCTTC. Translation gives CASSLTRIEQFF.

The gene calls are TRBV6-6 and TRBJ1-1, with D possibly being TRBD1 (6 bases). Trimming left V 6 bases short and J 6 bases short, with 11 bases between. The CDR3 has 12 residues. CDR1 is MNHNY, CDR2 SVGAGI, per germline (reference sequence). The CDR3 spells CASRTGLSEAFF. The CDR3 nucleotides read TGTGCCAGCAGAACAGGGCTTTCTGAAGCTTTCTTT.

V is TRBV6-6 and J is TRBJ1-1, with TRBD1 matching over 7 bases. The CDR3 sequence is 13 residues long. Trimming removed 10 bases from V and 3 bases from J; junction bases left unmatched: 8. Per germline, CDR1 MNHNY and CDR2 SVGAGI (reference sequence). The CDR3: CATSRGLYTEAFF. For the CDR3, the DNA is TGTGCCACGAGTAGGGGGCTGTACACTGAAGCTTTCTTT.

This clone was counted once. The chain recombines TRBV18 with TRBJ1-4; D remains ambiguous. Trimming took 3 bases from V and 7 from J, leaving 9 bases between them. The CDR3 consists of 13 residues. Germline V gene data show CDR1 as KGHSH and CDR2 as LQKENI. CDR3 DNA: TGTGCCAGCTCACCGGTGGGAGGTGAAAAACTGTTTTTT. It encodes CASSPVGGEKLFF. Drawing the rest from reference TRBV18 and TRBJ1-4, the complete variable domain is NAGVMQNPRHLVRRRGQEARLRCSPMKGHSHVYWYRQLPEEGLKFMVYLQKENIIDESGMPKERFSAEFPKEGPSILRIQQVVRGDSAAYFCASSPVGGEKLFFGSGTQLSVL.

At least ten counts were recorded for this clone. The genes are TRBV4-1 and TRBJ2-7; perhaps TRBD2 as D (6 bases). The CDR3 has 13 residues. Germline V gene sequence: CDR1 MGHRA, CDR2 YSYEKL. V lost 3 bases, J lost 3 bases, and 9 bases lay in between. The CDR3 DNA reads as TGCGCCAGCAGCCACTTGGAGGGCTACGAGCAGTACTTC. The encoded protein is CASSHLEGYEQYF.

This chain connects TRBV6-5 to TRBJ1-1; possible D gene TRBD1, 5 bases. The CDR3 sequence is 15 residues long. Trimming shortened V by 7 bases and J by 2 bases, and 17 bases separated the two germline ends. CDR1 and CDR2 from the germline V gene are MNHEY and SVGAGI. CDR3 nucleotides: TGTGCCAGCACGCCTCCCCGGGGGAGCAACACTGAAGCTTTCTTT. Its translation is CASTPPRGSNTEAFF.

The V gene is TRBV6-5, the J gene TRBJ2-1, with a tentative D call TRBD2 (6 bases). The CDR3 is 15 residues long. Trimming took off 2 bases at V and 7 bases at J, with 15 bases between the two ends. Germline CDR1 is MNHEY and CDR2 is SVGAGI. CDR3 sequence: CASSYEEGRRNEQFF. The CDR3 DNA reads TGTGCCAGCAGTTACGAGGAGGGCCGTAGGAATGAGCAGTTCTTC.

The chain combines TRBV4-2 with TRBJ2-3; D remains unclear. CDR1 and CDR2 (germline): LGHNA, YNFKEQ. V dropped 2 bases and J dropped 5 bases, with 11 bases sitting between them. The CDR3 loop spans 14 amino acids. CDR3 DNA sequence: TGTGCCAGCAGCCAACCCACTTTCGGAGATACGCAGTATTTT. As protein: CASSQPTFGDTQYF.

This clone was seen only once. The chain joins TRBV6-5 to TRBJ1-1, with no clear D. The germline V gene has CDR1 MNHEY and CDR2 SVGAGI. The CDR3 consists of 15 residues. V lost 0 bases, J lost 1 base, and 9 bases lay in between. The CDR3 nucleotides are TGTGCCAGCAGTTACTCTCGGTCCTCGAACACTGAAGCTTTCTTT. Protein: CASSYSRSSNTEAFF.

The V and J genes are TRBV30 and TRBJ2-1, with 9 bases identical to TRBD2. The CDR3 sequence is 15 residues long. Germline loops: CDR1 GTSNPN, CDR2 SVGIG (reference sequence). V dropped 0 bases and J dropped 8; count of bases not matched to a gene: 8. Here the CDR3 reads CAWSVPAGGPHEQFF. In DNA, the CDR3 is TGTGCCTGGAGTGTACCAGCGGGAGGTCCCCATGAGCAGTTCTTC.